The clone carrying this T cell receptor beta chain was observed at least ten times. What it binds is unknown. This entry is derived from a study of tumor-infiltrating lymphocytes in primary liver carcinoma. Study-wide results and caveats: The proportion of top clones found throughout all five tumor regions was only about 7.5-24%. Significantly greater top-250-clone fractions characterized tumors relative to blood (p = 0.039).

RNA and DNA were co-extracted from roughly 20-30 mg of unsorted bulk tissue. Starting material of about 480 ng total RNA yielded TCR beta cDNA via a constant-region primer. Slightly modified ARM-PCR served as the procedure for the TCR beta libraries. These libraries came from three rounds of nested multiplex PCR. TCRdb re-analysed the multiplex PCR reads in MiXCR, keeping a single row per CDR3 protein. This sample has 100,000 to 120,000 distinct CDR3 sequences; around 83% occur once, and the top ten carry about 20%. Sequencing used liver tumor tissue from sampling region 3. Subset in this sample: tumor region T3, left-lateral pole. The receptor comes from a man between 40 and 49 years old with primary liver carcinoma and hepatitis B virus infection.

This CDR3 is CASSQEAPARADTQYF. The CDR3 region has the DNA TGCGCCAGCAGCCAAGAGGCGCCGGCTAGGGCAGATACGCAGTATTTT. The chain couples TRBV4-3 to TRBJ2-3, with D unclear. The CDR3 totals 16 residues. Germline V gene data show CDR1 as LGHNA and CDR2 as YSLEER. V lost 0 bases, J lost 4 bases, and 14 bases lay in between.